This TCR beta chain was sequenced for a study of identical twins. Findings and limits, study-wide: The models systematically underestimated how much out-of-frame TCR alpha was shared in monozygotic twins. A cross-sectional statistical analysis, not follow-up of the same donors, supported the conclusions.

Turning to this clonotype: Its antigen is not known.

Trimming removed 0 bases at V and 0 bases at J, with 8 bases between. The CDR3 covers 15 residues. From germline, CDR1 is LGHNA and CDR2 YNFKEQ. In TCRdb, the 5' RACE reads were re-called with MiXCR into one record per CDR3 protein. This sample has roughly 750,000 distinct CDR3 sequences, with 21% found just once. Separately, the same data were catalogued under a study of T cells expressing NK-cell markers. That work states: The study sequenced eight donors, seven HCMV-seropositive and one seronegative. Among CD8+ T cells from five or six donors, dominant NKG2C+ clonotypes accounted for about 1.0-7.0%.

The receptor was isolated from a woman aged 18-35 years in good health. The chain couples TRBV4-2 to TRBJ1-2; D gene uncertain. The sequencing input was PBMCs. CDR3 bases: TGTGCCAGCAGCCAAGATCACGGATCTAACTATGGCTACACCTTC. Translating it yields CASSQDHGSNYGYTF.